Following are 23 T cell receptor beta chains from one sample sequenced in a study of shared clonotypes between healthy human individuals. Positively selected for CCR7, the CD45RO-negative cells used as naive CD8 cells excluded terminally differentiated effector memory CD45RA+ cells. Profiled with immunoSEQ multiplex PCR; TCRdb holds only in-frame clones, not every one. The sample consists of 2 million or so clones, over 85% of them appearing once. The sequenced sample consisted of naive CD8+ T cells sorted from blood. All receptors come from a man between 18 and 29 years old in good health.

This chain uses TRBV27 with TRBJ2-1; 8 bases match TRBD2. The CDR3 contains 15 residues. The germline V gene encodes CDR1 MNHEY and CDR2 SMNVEV (reference sequence). V lost 7 bases to trimming and J lost 4 bases; unmatched junction nucleotides: 9. For the CDR3, the DNA is TGTGCCAGCACCCCCGGGACTAGTAATTACAATGAGCAGTTCTTC. Its translation: CASTPGTSNYNEQFF.

V is TRBV7-8 and J is TRBJ2-3; D not resolved. This CDR3 spans 16 amino acids. The V gene lost 1 base and the J gene lost 2 bases, with 13 bases spanning the gap. Germline CDR1 is SGHVS and CDR2 is FQNEAQ. CDR3 protein: CASSLEGDTSTDTQYF. Written as DNA, the CDR3 is TGTGCCAGCAGCTTAGAGGGCGACACATCCACAGATACGCAGTATTTT.

The rearrangement uses TRBV10-3 and TRBJ1-1; maybe TRBD1 (5 bases). This CDR3 is 12 amino acids long. Germline V gene lookup returns CDR1 ENHRY and CDR2 SYGVKD. V was trimmed by 2 bases and J by 7 bases, leaving 8 bases between them. CDR3 in amino acids: CAISEGGYEAFF. The CDR3 DNA is TGTGCCATCAGTGAGGGGGGATATGAAGCTTTCTTT.

CDR3 sequence: CASSSTSGRAEAFF. The CDR3 DNA follows: TGTGCCAGCAGCTCAACAAGCGGAAGGGCTGAAGCTTTCTTT. The chain has TRBV13 and TRBJ1-1; unclear D gene. CDR3 length equals 14 residues. Germline CDR1 is PRHDT and CDR2 is FYEKMQ (reference sequence). The V end lost 4 bases, the J end lost 6 bases, and 15 bases lay between the germline ends.

In the case of this clone: The identical CDR3 is also encoded by other nucleotide sequences in the sample. The chain employs TRBV19 and TRBJ1-5; TRBD1 aligns across 7 bases. From germline, CDR1 is LNHDA and CDR2 SQIVND (reference sequence). The CDR3 consists of 15 residues. V trimming: 6 bases; J trimming: 0 bases; junction bases outside the gene matches: 5. The CDR3 DNA sequence: TGTGCCAGTAGCCCCGACAGGGATAGCAATCAGCCCCAGCATTTT. Encoded protein: CASSPDRDSNQPQHF.

The genes are TRBV6-5 and TRBJ2-2; 8 bases line up with TRBD2. The CDR3 is 12 residues long. Germline CDR1 MNHEY, CDR2 SVGAGI. V shed 6 bases and J 6 bases; nucleotides not matched to a gene: 0. The CDR3 bases are TGTGCCAGCAGAGCGGGAGCCGGGGAGCTGTTTTTT. Its protein is CASRAGAGELFF.

The chain is built from TRBV4-3 and TRBJ2-4, with a possible D match to TRBD2 (5 bases). CDR1 is LGHNA, CDR2 YSLEER, per germline. The CDR3 runs to 16 residues. V gave up 0 bases and J gave up 0 bases, with 9 bases separating them. Here the CDR3 DNA reads TGCGCCAGCAGCCAAGAGGGAGAGGGAGCCAAAAACATTCAGTACTTC. Amino acid sequence: CASSQEGEGAKNIQYF.

The V call is TRBV28, the J call TRBJ2-2; 7 bases are a match to TRBD1. With V trimmed by 11 bases and J by 0 bases, 9 bases remained unmatched. The germline V gene has CDR1 MDHEN and CDR2 SYDVKM. The length of the CDR3 is 15 residues. The CDR3 nucleotides read TGTGCCGGCCAATGGGGACAGTCGAACACCGGGGAGCTGTTTTTT. It yields the protein CAGQWGQSNTGELFF. The full variable domain, with the rest looked up from reference TRBV28 and TRBJ2-2, is DVKVTQSSRYLVKRTGEKVFLECVQDMDHENMFWYRQDPGLGLRLIYFSYDVKMKEKGDIPEGYSVSREKKERFSLILESASTNQTSMYLCAGQWGQSNTGELFFGEGSRLTVL.

The rearrangement links TRBV6-5 to TRBJ2-2, with D perhaps matching TRBD1 (6 bases). The CDR3 spans 15 residues. Trimming removed 5 bases at V and 4 bases at J, with 14 bases between. The germline gives CDR1 MNHEY, CDR2 SVGAGI. CDR3 bases: TGTGCCAGCAGTACCGGGACAATCTTCACCGGGGAGCTGTTTTTT. This sequence encodes CASSTGTIFTGELFF.

V gene TRBV5-6 combines with J gene TRBJ1-2; TRBD1 matches at 12 bases. This CDR3 contains 14 residues. The J segment lost 3 bases and the V segment lost 9 bases, leaving 6 bases of the junction unmatched. CDR1 is SGHDT and CDR2 is YYEEEE in the germline V gene. Written as DNA, the CDR3 is TGTGCCATGGGGACAGGGGGCTGGGACTATGGCTACACCTTC. It specifies CAMGTGGWDYGYTF.

The chain links TRBV9 to TRBJ2-7, with D perhaps matching TRBD1 (6 bases). The CDR3 sequence is 14 residues long. V shed 7 bases and J shed 6 bases, with 20 bases lying between them. In germline, CDR1 is SGDLS, CDR2 YYNGEE. This chain's CDR3 is CASSMSRDIGEQYF. The CDR3 DNA reads as TGTGCCAGCTCAATGTCCCGGGACATTGGCGAGCAGTACTTC.

The chain is built from TRBV7-9 and TRBJ2-2, with D perhaps matching TRBD2 (6 bases). The CDR3 loop spans 15 amino acids. Trimming stripped 4 bases from V and 8 bases from J, with 17 bases between. Looked up from germline, CDR1 is SEHNR and CDR2 is FQNEAQ (reference sequence). The CDR3 spells CASSSPRLVKGELFF. CDR3 in DNA: TGTGCCAGCAGCTCGCCTAGACTAGTAAAGGGGGAGCTGTTTTTT. Based on the CDR3 plus reference TRBV7-9 and TRBJ2-2, the full variable domain is DTGVSQNPRHKITKRGQNVTFRCDPISEHNRLYWYRQTLGQGPEFLTYFQNEAQLEKSRLLSDRFSAERPKGSFSTLEIQRTEQGDSAMYLCASSSPRLVKGELFFGEGSRLTVL.

This rearrangement joins TRBV13 to TRBJ2-1; maybe TRBD2 (6 bases). The CDR3 consists of 15 residues. The ends were cut back, 6 bases at V and 0 bases at J, with 12 bases in the middle. Germline assignment: CDR1 PRHDT and CDR2 FYEKMQ (reference sequence). The DNA for the CDR3 is TGTGCCAGCAGGGGCGGGGTTATCTCCTACAATGAGCAGTTCTTC. Its protein product is CASRGGVISYNEQFF.

J is TRBJ2-2 and V is TRBV7-9; 10 nucleotides line up with TRBD2. J was trimmed by 1 base and V by 7 bases; bases with no gene match: 6. The CDR3 contains 16 residues. From germline, CDR1 is SEHNR and CDR2 FQNEAQ (reference sequence). CDR3 nucleotides: TGTGCCAGCATTTGGACTAGCGGAAAGAACACCGGGGAGCTGTTTTTT. It codes for CASIWTSGKNTGELFF.

The sample holds one count of this clone. This sample includes further DNA sequences coding for the same CDR3. The chain recombines TRBV11-2 with TRBJ2-7; tentatively, D is TRBD1 (5 bases). Germline V lookup: CDR1 SGHAT, CDR2 FQNNGV. This CDR3 is built from 13 residues. V lost 2 bases to trimming and J lost 1 base, with 6 bases between them. The DNA for the CDR3 is TGTGCCAGCAGCTTACAGGGATCCTACGAGCAGTACTTC. Protein product: CASSLQGSYEQYF.

The chain links TRBV7-8 to TRBJ1-3; D unresolved. Germline lookup yields CDR1 SGHVS and CDR2 FQNEAQ. The CDR3 loop spans 14 amino acids. Trimming removed 7 bases at V and 1 base at J, with 11 bases between. The CDR3 nucleotides read TGTGCCAGCACCCAACCCGGGTCTGGAAACACCATATATTTT. Its translation: CASTQPGSGNTIYF.

This chain connects TRBV13 to TRBJ1-1; D unresolved. Germline V lookup: CDR1 PRHDT, CDR2 FYEKMQ (reference sequence). This CDR3 has 13 amino acids. Trimming removed 5 bases at V and 3 bases at J, with 10 bases between. CDR3 amino acids: CASSTLRDTEAFF. CDR3 DNA sequence: TGTGCCAGCAGCACCCTCCGGGACACTGAAGCTTTCTTT.

The V call is TRBV11-2, the J call TRBJ2-3; D remains ambiguous. Trimming pared 1 base from V and 4 bases from J, leaving 9 bases between. Germline-derived CDR1 and CDR2 are SGHAT and FQNNGV. This CDR3 has 14 amino acids. For the CDR3, the DNA is TGTGCCAGCAGCTTAGGAGCCGGCGCAGATACGCAGTATTTT. Protein product: CASSLGAGADTQYF.

This chain uses TRBV13 with TRBJ1-6; TRBD1 agrees at 9 bases. The CDR3 runs 15 residues. With V trimmed by 4 bases and J by 7 bases, 5 bases remained unmatched. Germline CDR1 reads PRHDT; CDR2 reads FYEKMQ (reference sequence). CDR3 loop: CASSSAGTGNSPLHF. The CDR3, as DNA: TGTGCCAGCAGCTCAGCCGGGACAGGGAATTCACCCCTCCACTTT.

On this clone itself: The junction departs from germline at one end; a sequencing error may be responsible. Other DNA sequences in the same sample also yield this CDR3. V usage is TRBV29-1 and J usage is TRBJ2-7; a possible D gene is TRBD1 (5 bases). This CDR3 spans 13 amino acids. Germline values: CDR1 SQVTM, CDR2 ANQGSEA. The CDR3 bases are TGCAGCGTGGAAGACAGAGACTCCTACGAGCAGTACTTC. Protein product: CSVEDRDSYEQYF.

This chain uses TRBV9 with TRBJ1-1; a weak D match, TRBD1 (6 bases). CDR1 and CDR2 (germline): SGDLS, YYNGEE. This CDR3 is built from 13 residues. Between the trimmed V and J ends, which lost 4 bases and 10 bases, there was a span of 17 bases. This chain's CDR3 is CASSPPGVGLAFF. DNA for the CDR3: TGTGCCAGCAGCCCCCCAGGGGTTGGTCTAGCTTTCTTT. The whole variable domain, filled in from reference TRBV9 and TRBJ1-1, reads DSGVTQTPKHLITATGQRVTLRCSPRSGDLSVYWYQQSLDQGLQFLIQYYNGEERAKGNILERFSAQQFPDLHSELNLSSLELGDSALYFCASSPPGVGLAFFGQGTRLTVV.

The V gene is TRBV29-1, the J gene TRBJ2-3, with a weak D call TRBD2 (5 bases). The CDR3 runs 14 residues. Germline V gives CDR1 SQVTM, CDR2 ANQGSEA. V was trimmed by 3 bases and J by 2 bases, leaving 12 bases between them. The CDR3 region is CSVDPGLNTDTQYF. Here the CDR3 DNA reads TGCAGCGTTGACCCCGGACTTAACACAGATACGCAGTATTTT.

This chain links TRBV28 with TRBJ2-6, with 8 bases identical to TRBD1. The CDR3 is 18 amino acids. J was trimmed by 0 bases and V by 6 bases; bases with no gene match: 10. Looked up from germline, CDR1 is MDHEN and CDR2 is SYDVKM. The CDR3 loop reads CASSRPTGDHSGANVLTF. CDR3 coding DNA: TGTGCCAGCAGCCGACCGACAGGGGACCACTCTGGGGCCAACGTCCTGACTTTC.